This T cell receptor beta chain was obtained from a study of post-analysis software for immune sequencing data. At the level of the study: Included among the disease courses, which were recorded for the cohort, were relapsing-remitting, secondary progressive and progressive-relapsing multiple sclerosis. General study findings and limits: Controls had lower frequencies than patients of a handful of TRBV segments, which included TRBV5-6, TRBV5-1 and TRBV20-1. Compared with controls, patients showed significantly lower normalized Chao1 diversity.

Deletions cut 5 bases from V and 2 bases from J, with 6 bases between. Germline-derived CDR1 and CDR2 are KGHDR and SFDVKD. This CDR3 contains 13 residues. A note on this clonotype: Antigen: not known.

Unique molecular identifiers featured in each of the TCR beta cDNA libraries. Between roughly 1 and 11 million T cells gave rise to some 470,000 cDNA molecules. TCRdb independently ran MiXCR on the PCR reads; one entry per CDR3 protein. The table lists more than 500,000 distinct CDR3 sequences, around 34% of them singletons. The TCR was taken from a girl aged 2 to 17 with multiple sclerosis. Sequenced sample: blood. This rearrangement joins TRBV24-1 to TRBJ2-1; the D gene is possibly TRBD1 (5 bases). The CDR3: CATSVRAYNEQFF. As DNA, the CDR3 is TGTGCCACCAGTGTCAGGGCCTACAATGAGCAGTTCTTC.